These T cell receptor beta chains were read from a single sample in a study of T cell responses to AZD1222 COVID-19 vaccine. TCRdb's copy holds only in-frame clones and misses some; the assay was immunoSEQ multiplex PCR. The top ten clones hold 2.6% of a sample with fewer than 200,000 clones, 90% to 95% of them seen once. Sequencing was performed on peripheral blood, taken on day 0 of AZD1222 vaccination. These receptors were obtained from an adult in good health. CDR3s include the opening cysteine and the closing phenylalanine or tryptophan. Each record gives: clone size, CDR3 length, V gene, J gene, CDR3 protein. A row's size may be missing; if present it is once, few, many or a size class.

>NA|14|TRBV6-5|TRBJ1-2
CASSLVATTHGYTF
>NA|21|TRBV10-1|TRBJ2-2
CASSESIVVDPSWENTGELFF
>NA|10|TRBV2|TRBJ1-1
CASLGPPAFF
>NA|14|TRBV11-2|TRBJ2-5
CASSLRSMEASSNF
>NA|15|TRBV27|TRBJ1-1
CASSPPGIPNTEAFF
>NA|15|TRBV18|TRBJ2-7
CASSPEPGALGEQYF
>once|14|TRBV6-5|TRBJ1-1
CASSKREVGTEAFF
>NA|14|TRBV3-1/TRBV3-2|TRBJ1-4
CASSPGRGSEKLFF
>NA|13|TRBV6-5|TRBJ1-1
CASNLQGNTEAFF
>NA|15|TRBV7-9|TRBJ2-1
CASSLKRSFYNEQFF
>NA|14|TRBV6-5|TRBJ2-7
CASSPGQGIHEQYF
>NA|17|TRBV5-1|TRBJ2-3
CASSLKTSGTGTDTQYF
>once|17|TRBV18|TRBJ2-3
CASSPPVGGGPTDTQYF
>NA|15|TRBV28|TRBJ2-6
CASSLLASGANVLTF
>NA|15|TRBV5-1|TRBJ1-1
CASSLRPGPGTEAFF
>NA|15|TRBV24-1|TRBJ2-5
CATSDPGRQGETQYF
>NA|16|TRBV6-5|TRBJ1-1
CASSYGGGRPLAEAFF
>NA|18|TRBV7-8|TRBJ2-1
CASSLGRLAGGPGDEQFF
>NA|16|TRBV15|TRBJ2-5
CATSRDVNQAQETQYF
>NA|17|TRBV5-4|TRBJ2-1
CASSPGLAGGSYNEQFF
>NA|15|TRBV19|TRBJ2-1
CASSIEGESYNEQFF
>once|17|TRBV21-1|TRBJ1-1
CASSKSPGSPLNTEAFF
>once|15|TRBV6-5|TRBJ1-2
CASTSSPDRDYGYTF
>NA|14|TRBV5-1|TRBJ2-2
CASSFDGTSGELFF
>NA|19|TRBV19|TRBJ2-2
CASSILRGTSGRAGGELFF
>NA|16|TRBV7-2|TRBJ2-1
CASTLSAAPSYNEQFF
>NA|14|TRBV10-3|TRBJ2-1
CAIAGEEGRDEQFF
>NA|15|TRBV5-5|TRBJ1-5
CASSQDRGRNQPQHF
>NA|16|TRBV25-1|TRBJ2-3
CASSEYDREWRDTQYF
>NA|16|TRBV5-1|TRBJ1-1
CASSVDRVGMNTEAFF
>NA|10|TRBV12-3/TRBV12-4|TRBJ2-1
CASSGVRQFF
>NA|13|TRBV29-1|TRBJ2-7
CSVDLTGEGEQYF
>NA|16|TRBV7-9|TRBJ1-4
CASSSNNESTNEKLFF
>few|14|TRBV7-9|TRBJ1-2
CASSLGGTNYGYTF
>few|16|TRBV24-1|TRBJ2-7
CATSDLFPGRIYEQYF
>NA|16|TRBV7-9|TRBJ2-1
CASSLGRGDGFGEQFF
>NA|13|TRBV3-1/TRBV3-2|TRBJ1-1
CASSFGQGSEAFF
>NA|15|TRBV5-1|TRBJ2-1
CASSLAGGPINEQFF
>NA|12|TRBV11-2|TRBJ1-1
CASSLGRDGAFF
>NA|14|TRBV5-8|TRBJ2-5
CASDRRVRGETQYF
>NA|16|TRBV7-9|TRBJ1-4
CASSPAETGKGEKLFF
>NA|15|TRBV29-1|TRBJ1-3
CSVASGGPRGNTIYF
>NA|16|TRBV7-9|TRBJ2-1
CASSPRVGSGYNEQFF
>NA|14|TRBV27|TRBJ2-1
CASSLRGTYNEQFF
>NA|13|TRBV12-3/TRBV12-4|TRBJ1-2
CASSSPTVYGYTF
>NA|13|TRBV12-3/TRBV12-4|TRBJ1-2
CASSDRINYGYTF
>NA|16|TRBV6-6|TRBJ2-5
CASSPPWGGTQETQYF
>NA|16|TRBV11-2|TRBJ2-7
CASSLGSGVVGREQYF
>NA|15|TRBV5-1|TRBJ2-1
CASRPRTGAYNEQFF
>few|15|TRBV5-1|TRBJ1-2
CASSLEGQPSDGYTF
>NA|15|TRBV30|TRBJ2-2
CAWSVRGLNTGELFF
>NA|11|TRBV12-3/TRBV12-4|TRBJ2-7
CASTHSYEQYF
>NA|13|TRBV18|TRBJ1-2
CASSPGQDSGYTF
>NA|13|TRBV6-1|TRBJ1-2
CASNRESPYGYTF
>NA|15|TRBV4-1|TRBJ2-7
CASSQDRAASYEQYF
>NA|15|TRBV30|TRBJ1-1
CAWSPADSPGTEAFF
>NA|13|TRBV3-1/TRBV3-2|TRBJ1-4
CASSQAGDEKLFF
>NA|15|TRBV9|TRBJ2-7
CASSATGGVGYEQYF